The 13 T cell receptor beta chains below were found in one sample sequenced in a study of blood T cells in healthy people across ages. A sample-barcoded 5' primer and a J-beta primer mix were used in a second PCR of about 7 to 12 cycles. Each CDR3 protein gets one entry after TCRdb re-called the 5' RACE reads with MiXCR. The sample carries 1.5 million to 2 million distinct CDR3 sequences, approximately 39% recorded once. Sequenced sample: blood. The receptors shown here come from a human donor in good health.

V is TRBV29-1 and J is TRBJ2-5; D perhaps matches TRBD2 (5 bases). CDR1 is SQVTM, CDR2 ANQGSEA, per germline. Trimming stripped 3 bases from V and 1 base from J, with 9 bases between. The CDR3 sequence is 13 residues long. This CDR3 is CSVDLRVQETQYF. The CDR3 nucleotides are TGCAGCGTTGACCTGAGGGTCCAAGAGACCCAGTACTTC.

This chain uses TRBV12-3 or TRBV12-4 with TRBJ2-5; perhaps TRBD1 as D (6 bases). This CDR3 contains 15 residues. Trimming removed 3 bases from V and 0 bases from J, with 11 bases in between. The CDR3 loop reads CASSFSTGHQETQYF. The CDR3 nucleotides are TGTGCCAGCAGTTTTTCTACAGGGCACCAAGAGACCCAGTACTTC.

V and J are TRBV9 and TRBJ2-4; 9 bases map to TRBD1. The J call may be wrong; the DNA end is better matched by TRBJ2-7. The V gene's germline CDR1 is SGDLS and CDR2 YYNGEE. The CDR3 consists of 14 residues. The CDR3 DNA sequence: TGTGCCAGCAGCGCGGACAGGGGCATGGACGAGCAGTACTTC. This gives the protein CASSADRGMDEQYF.

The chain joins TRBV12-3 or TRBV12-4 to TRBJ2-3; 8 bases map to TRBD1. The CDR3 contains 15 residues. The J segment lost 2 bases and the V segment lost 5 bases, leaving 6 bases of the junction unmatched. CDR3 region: CASSRRTGTTDTQYF. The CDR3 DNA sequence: TGTGCCAGCAGTCGCCGGACAGGGACCACAGATACGCAGTATTTT.

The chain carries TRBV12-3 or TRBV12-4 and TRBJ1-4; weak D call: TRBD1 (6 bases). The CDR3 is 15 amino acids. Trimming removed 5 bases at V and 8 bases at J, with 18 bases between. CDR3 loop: CASSIQGREGEKLFF. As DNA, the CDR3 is TGTGCCAGCAGTATCCAGGGGAGAGAGGGGGAAAAACTGTTTTTT.

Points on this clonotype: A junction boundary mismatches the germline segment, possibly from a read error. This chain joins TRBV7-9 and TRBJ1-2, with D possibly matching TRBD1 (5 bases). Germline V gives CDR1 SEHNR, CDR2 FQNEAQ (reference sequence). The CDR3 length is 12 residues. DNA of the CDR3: TGTGTCAGCAGCCCTGGACAAGATGGCTACACCTTC. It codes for CVSSPGQDGYTF.

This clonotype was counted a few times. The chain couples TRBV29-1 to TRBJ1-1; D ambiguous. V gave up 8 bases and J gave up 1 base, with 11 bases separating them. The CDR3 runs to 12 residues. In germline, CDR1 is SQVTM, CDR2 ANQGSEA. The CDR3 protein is CSFGLPNTEAFF. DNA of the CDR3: TGCAGCTTCGGACTTCCGAACACTGAAGCTTTCTTT.

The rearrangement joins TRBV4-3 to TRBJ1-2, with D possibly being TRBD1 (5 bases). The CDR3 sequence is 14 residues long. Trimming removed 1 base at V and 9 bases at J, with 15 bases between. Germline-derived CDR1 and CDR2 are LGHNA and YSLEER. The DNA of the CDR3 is TGCGCCAGCAGCCAAGGGGGCGAACCCCTATGCTACACCTTC. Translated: CASSQGGEPLCYTF.

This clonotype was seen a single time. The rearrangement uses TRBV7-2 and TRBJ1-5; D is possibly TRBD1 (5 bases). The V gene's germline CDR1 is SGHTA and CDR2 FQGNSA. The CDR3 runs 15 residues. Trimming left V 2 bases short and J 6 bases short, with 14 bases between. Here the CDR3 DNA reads TGTGCCAGCAGCTTAAGTATCGGGGGAACTCAGCCCCAGCATTTT. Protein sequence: CASSLSIGGTQPQHF.

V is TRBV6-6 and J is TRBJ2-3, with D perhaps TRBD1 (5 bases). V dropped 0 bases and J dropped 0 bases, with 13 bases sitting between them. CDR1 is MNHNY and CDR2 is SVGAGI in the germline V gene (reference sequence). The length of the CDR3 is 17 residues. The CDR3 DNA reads TGTGCCAGCAGTTACTCACCTCGGCACAGGAGCACAGATACGCAGTATTTT. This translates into CASSYSPRHRSTDTQYF.

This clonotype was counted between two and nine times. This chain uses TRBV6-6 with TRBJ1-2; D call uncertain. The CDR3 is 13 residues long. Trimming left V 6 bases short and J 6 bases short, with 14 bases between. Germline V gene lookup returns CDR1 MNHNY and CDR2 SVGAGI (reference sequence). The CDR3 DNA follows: TGTGCCAGCAGGATACAAGTGATTGATGGCTACACCTTC. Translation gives CASRIQVIDGYTF.

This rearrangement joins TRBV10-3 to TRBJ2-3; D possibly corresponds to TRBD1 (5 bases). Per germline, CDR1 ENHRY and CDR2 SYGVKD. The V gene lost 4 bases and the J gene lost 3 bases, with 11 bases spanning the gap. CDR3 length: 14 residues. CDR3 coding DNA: TGTGCCATCAGTGTATCAGGGTTTACAGATACGCAGTATTTT. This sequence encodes CAISVSGFTDTQYF.

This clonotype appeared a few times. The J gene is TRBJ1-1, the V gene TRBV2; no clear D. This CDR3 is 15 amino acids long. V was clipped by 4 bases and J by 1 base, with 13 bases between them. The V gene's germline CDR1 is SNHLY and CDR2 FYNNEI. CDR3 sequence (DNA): TGTGCCAGCAGTGGGCCTTCTCCAGGGAACACTGAAGCTTTCTTT. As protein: CASSGPSPGNTEAFF.